The source of this TCR beta chain is a study of T cells in localized non-small cell lung cancer. Notes on the study in general: Because sequencing included only one region (of the tumor), heterogeneity remains possible.

Turning to this clone: Its specificity is unknown.

Sequenced by immunoSEQ multiplex PCR; TCRdb stores in-frame clones only, minus some. Here the sample spans roughly 89,000 clones, roughly 90% being singletons. This clonotype originated in a woman aged 40-75 years with stage II squamous cell lung carcinoma. The specimen was PBMCs, collected before any cancer treatment.

CDR3 nucleotides: TGTGCCAGCAGCTTACTCAGGTTGTCAGGCTACACCTTC. Protein: CASSLLRLSGYTF. The chain couples TRBV5-6 to TRBJ1-2; D is undetermined. Looked up from germline, CDR1 is SGHDT and CDR2 is YYEEEE. There are 13 residues in the CDR3. The V end was cut by 2 bases, the J end by 8 bases, with 13 bases between.